These 21 T cell receptor beta chains share one sample of origin, sequenced in a study of shared clonotypes between healthy human individuals. Data came from immunoSEQ multiplex PCR; TCRdb stores just in-frame clones and leaves some out. The table lists around 2,000,000 clones, 85% to 95% of them singletons, with 1.5% to 2% in the top ten. Naivety among CD8 cells was defined by CD45RO negativity and positive CCR7 selection, thereby excluding terminally differentiated effector memory CD45RA+ cells. Sequenced sample: naive CD8+ T cells from PBMCs. All receptors derive from a man aged 18 to 30 in good health. Some clones in this sample may be carry-over from other donors' samples.

The chain recombines TRBV6-1 with TRBJ1-5; 11 positions match TRBD1. Germline assignment: CDR1 MNHNS and CDR2 SASEGT. V shed 4 bases and J 6 bases; nucleotides not matched to a gene: 8. The length of the CDR3 is 16 residues. The CDR3 region is CASSAWTGGGGQPQHF. The CDR3 DNA is TGTGCCAGCAGTGCCTGGACAGGGGGCGGAGGTCAGCCCCAGCATTTT.

This clone showed up just once. The chain is built from TRBV4-1 and TRBJ1-2, with unresolved D. The ends were cut back, 4 bases at V and 2 bases at J, with 11 bases in the middle. Germline CDR1 is MGHRA and CDR2 is YSYEKL. The CDR3 length is 14 residues. The DNA for the CDR3 is TGCGCCAGCAGCCGGGAAATGGGGAACTATGGCTACACCTTC. This encodes CASSREMGNYGYTF.

In DNA, the CDR3 is TGTGCCAGCAGCCTCAAGTTGGATAACTATGGCTACACCTTC. Amino acids: CASSLKLDNYGYTF. The V and J genes are TRBV28 and TRBJ1-2; D gene ambiguous. This CDR3 has 14 residues. V lost 6 bases and J 1 base, leaving 12 bases between the germline ends. Germline V gene lookup returns CDR1 MDHEN and CDR2 SYDVKM.

This clone was counted a single time. J is TRBJ1-3 and V is TRBV6-1, with 8 bases matching TRBD1. The ends lost 5 bases at V and 5 bases at J; junction bases unmatched: 8. CDR1 and CDR2 from the germline V gene are MNHNS and SASEGT. CDR3 size: 15 residues. The CDR3 loop is CASSTVTGGRNTIYF. The CDR3 DNA follows: TGTGCCAGCAGTACCGTTACAGGGGGTAGAAACACCATATATTTT.

The chain links TRBV10-2 to TRBJ1-5; TRBD1 matches at 10 bases. Losses at the gene ends were 6 bases for V and 5 bases for J; bases not matched to a gene: 1. The CDR3 length is 13 residues. Germline V gives CDR1 WSHSY, CDR2 SAAADI. This CDR3 reads CASRDRGHQPQHF. DNA for the CDR3: TGCGCCAGCAGAGACAGGGGGCATCAGCCCCAGCATTTT.

The J gene is TRBJ1-1, the V gene TRBV27; weak D call: TRBD1 (5 bases). The CDR3 totals 13 residues. Trimming left V 5 bases short and J 8 bases short, with 15 bases between. The germline CDR1 and CDR2 sequences are MNHEY and SMNVEV (reference sequence). The CDR3 DNA reads TGTGCCAGCAGTAACTCCCCGGGACGGGAAGCTTTCTTT. Protein product: CASSNSPGREAFF.

The V gene is TRBV29-1, the J gene TRBJ2-2, with TRBD2 identical over 8 bases. J gave up 6 bases and V 2 bases, and 11 bases lay outside the gene matches. Germline CDR1 and CDR2: SQVTM and ANQGSEA. This CDR3 region has 16 residues. The DNA for the CDR3 is TGCAGCGTTGAAAGGGCTAGCGGGTTCCGATCCGGGGAGCTGTTTTTT. It is translated as CSVERASGFRSGELFF.

The chain employs TRBV14 and TRBJ2-3, with 8 positions matching TRBD2. The CDR3 has 16 amino acids. Germline lookup yields CDR1 SGHDN and CDR2 FVKESK. Germline trimming cut 1 base from V and 0 bases from J; bases unmatched to any gene: 3. The CDR3 coding sequence is TGTGCCAGCAGCCAAGGACTAGCGAGAAGCACAGATACGCAGTATTTT. As protein: CASSQGLARSTDTQYF.

The gene calls are TRBV28 and TRBJ2-7; the match to TRBD2 covers 7 bases. This CDR3 is built from 13 residues. Germline trimming cut 6 bases from V and 6 bases from J; bases unmatched to any gene: 8. The germline gives CDR1 MDHEN, CDR2 SYDVKM. DNA of the CDR3: TGTGCCAGCAGGGAGGAAGGACTAGGCGAGCAGTACTTC. The encoded protein is CASREEGLGEQYF.

The chain links TRBV9 to TRBJ2-3, with 9 bases matching TRBD2. CDR1 is SGDLS, CDR2 YYNGEE, per germline. The CDR3 loop spans 15 amino acids. J lost 5 bases, V lost 6 bases, and 10 bases had no gene match. The CDR3, as DNA: TGTGCCAGCACTCTAGGCGGGAGGGCTAAAGATACGCAGTATTTT. The encoded protein is CASTLGGRAKDTQYF.

The chain recombines TRBV19 with TRBJ1-1; D not resolved. CDR1 and CDR2 (germline): LNHDA, SQIVND (reference sequence). The CDR3 consists of 15 residues. Trimming stripped 7 bases from V and 1 base from J, with 16 bases between. The CDR3 sequence: CASTRARQTNTEAFF. The CDR3 DNA reads as TGTGCCAGTACTCGGGCTCGGCAGACGAACACTGAAGCTTTCTTT.

The count of this clone is one. The rearrangement joins TRBV5-8 to TRBJ1-2, with unresolved D. This CDR3 contains 13 residues. V was clipped by 4 bases and J by 8 bases, with 15 bases between them. Germline CDR1 SGHTS, CDR2 YDEGEE. The CDR3 loop reads CASSHDSGWGYTF. CDR3 nucleotide sequence: TGTGCCAGCAGCCACGACTCGGGGTGGGGCTACACCTTC.

This clone was picked up one time. The CDR3 protein is CASSSIQGDRQETQYF. Here the CDR3 DNA reads TGTGCCAGCAGCTCCATCCAGGGGGACAGGCAAGAGACCCAGTACTTC. The chain is built from TRBV5-6 and TRBJ2-5, with TRBD1 identical over 8 bases. The germline V gene encodes CDR1 SGHDT and CDR2 YYEEEE. Trimming cost V 3 bases and J 2 bases; bases outside gene matches: 9. The length of the CDR3 is 16 residues.

The chain is built from TRBV27 and TRBJ1-1; no firm D call. The CDR3 length is 14 residues. Looked up from germline, CDR1 is MNHEY and CDR2 is SMNVEV (reference sequence). The V end lost 4 bases, the J end lost 0 bases, and 9 bases lay between the germline ends. CDR3 nucleotides: TGTGCCAGCAGTTCCTTGACCCTGAACACTGAAGCTTTCTTT. Its protein is CASSSLTLNTEAFF.

Concerning this clone: Other DNA sequences in this sample translate to the same CDR3. The chain combines TRBV27 with TRBJ2-1, with 7 bases identical to TRBD1. With V trimmed by 5 bases and J by 4 bases, 5 bases remained unmatched. The CDR3 runs 14 residues. Germline V gene sequence: CDR1 MNHEY, CDR2 SMNVEV (reference sequence). The CDR3 coding sequence is TGTGCCAGCAGTCTTGACAGGGTTTACAATGAGCAGTTCTTC. Translation: CASSLDRVYNEQFF.

To note about this clone: This sample also contains other DNA sequences that code for the same CDR3. Written as DNA, the CDR3 is TGTGCCAGCTCACCCACAGGGTCCTACGAGCAGTACTTC. Its protein is CASSPTGSYEQYF. This sequence joins TRBV18 and TRBJ2-7, with D possibly TRBD1 on 6 matching bases. The CDR3 is made up of 13 amino acids. From germline, CDR1 is KGHSH and CDR2 LQKENI. V shed 3 bases and J shed 1 base, with 7 bases lying between them. The full variable domain, with the rest looked up from reference TRBV18 and TRBJ2-7, is NAGVMQNPRHLVRRRGQEARLRCSPMKGHSHVYWYRQLPEEGLKFMVYLQKENIIDESGMPKERFSAEFPKEGPSILRIQQVVRGDSAAYFCASSPTGSYEQYFGPGTRLTVT.

This chain connects TRBV15 to TRBJ2-3; D not certain. V was trimmed by 1 base and J by 1 base, leaving 9 bases between them. Germline assignment: CDR1 LNHNV and CDR2 YYDKDF (reference sequence). The CDR3 is 15 residues long. The CDR3 region is CATSRGTAGTDTQYF. The CDR3 DNA reads as TGTGCCACCAGCAGAGGAACAGCAGGCACAGATACGCAGTATTTT.

On this clone: Within the sample, other DNA sequences also encode this same CDR3. V and J are TRBV7-9 and TRBJ2-1; D is possibly TRBD2 (5 bases). The length of the CDR3 is 13 residues. Germline CDR1 SEHNR, CDR2 FQNEAQ (reference sequence). Trimming stripped 3 bases from V and 4 bases from J, with 7 bases between. CDR3 residues: CASSFRDYNEQFF. CDR3 nucleotides: TGTGCCAGCAGCTTTCGGGATTACAATGAGCAGTTCTTC. The full variable domain, in which reference TRBV7-9 and TRBJ2-1 provide the parts outside the CDR3, is DTGVSQNPRHKITKRGQNVTFRCDPISEHNRLYWYRQTLGQGPEFLTYFQNEAQLEKSRLLSDRFSAERPKGSFSTLEIQRTEQGDSAMYLCASSFRDYNEQFFGPGTRLTVL.

CDR3 amino acids: CASSVRLADLYEQYF. The DNA of the CDR3 is TGTGCCAGCAGCGTGCGACTAGCGGACTTGTACGAGCAGTACTTC. This chain connects TRBV9 to TRBJ2-7, with TRBD2 identical over 9 bases. The CDR3 runs to 15 residues. The V gene end was trimmed by 2 bases and the J gene end by 4 bases; junction bases not matched to a gene: 7. CDR1 and CDR2 (germline): SGDLS, YYNGEE.

On this clone: Germline and junction disagree at one end, which may indicate a read error. The rearrangement links TRBV27 to TRBJ1-1, with D possibly matching TRBD1 (6 bases). The CDR3 spans 16 residues. Per the germline V gene, CDR1 is MNHEY and CDR2 is SMNVEV (reference sequence). The CDR3 DNA follows: TGTGCCGGCAGTTTGAATCGCGGGGGGCAGGGCACTGAAGCTTTCTTT. It encodes CAGSLNRGGQGTEAFF.

This rearrangement joins TRBV7-9 to TRBJ1-2; D is uncertain. V dropped 1 base and J dropped 10 bases, with 7 bases sitting between them. Germline V lookup: CDR1 SEHNR, CDR2 FQNEAQ (reference sequence). The CDR3 length is 11 residues. CDR3 DNA: TGTGCCAGCAGCTTAGACAGTTTCTACACCTTC. Its protein is CASSLDSFYTF.